The entry below gives a single T cell receptor (beta chain) sequence along with its context. It has no known antigen specificity. No base qualities exist here, and no much larger clone lies one base off it. The cysteine opens and the phenylalanine closes a CDR3 of 15 amino acids. The read is trimmed to its CDR3 DNA, 45 bases read in frame from base 1. Trimming removed 2 bases from V and 4 bases from J, leaving 15 bases between the germline ends. For CDR1 and CDR2, the germline V gene lists SGHRS and YFSETQ. This entry comes from a study of blood T cell repertoires in COVID-19 (TCRdb year 2020). In the study overall: Samples from collaborators originated in the United States, Italy and Spain and spanned both the acute and convalescent phases of COVID-19. The prospective study material was composed of cDNA or gDNA derived from T cells, B-cell-depleted T cells, or PBMCs. A de-identified subject ID, COVID-19 status, age in years and sex were almost always included in the sample metadata. Subjects who had been exposed to COVID-19, were actively infected with it, or had recovered from it provided the deeply sampled blood TCRbeta repertoires that made up the dataset. A freely available public database, intended as a resource for researchers studying the immune response to SARS-CoV-2, is where the repertoires were released. Where HLA class I and class II types were available, the types were taken from metadata supplied by the sample provider, not from assay-based typing. Samples were obtained from the ongoing ImmuneRACE study (first 160 participants) and from over 1,000 subjects provided by 6 global collaborators. General findings and caveats noted by the study authors: How much clinical and demographic metadata was included differed by source and by participant, and the metadata was provided uncurated.

TCRbeta CDR3 regions were amplified from genomic DNA using the immunoSEQ Assay, a bias-controlled multiplex PCR. Per the authors' processing: The number of nucleated cells in each sample was estimated by amplification of reference gene primers within the assay. Sequence reads were collapsed and filtered to measure the absolute abundance of every unique TCRbeta CDR3 rearrangement. For each sample, productive Simpson clonality was calculated as the square root of Simpson's diversity index over productive rearrangements. Here the immuneACCESS table is served through TCRdb, limited to in-frame sequences with V and J called. Missing clones are a known gap in these copies; in checked studies unresolved V genes cover under half, and the rest lacks a known reason. V and J calls and clone size come straight from that table; D and trimming were deduced from the DNA. This sample is represented by about 200,000 clones; less than 90% of them were singletons. About 4.6% of the sample rests with the top ten.

In the prospective study, participants were roughly 18 to 100 years old, resided in about two dozen geographic areas of the United States, and were enrolled through a virtual design. To assign participants to cohorts, the prospective study relied on clinical history that participants themselves reported in a screening survey and a study questionnaire. Exposed participants had been in contact with someone with a PCR-confirmed or clinician-diagnosed COVID-19 case within 2 weeks of study entry. In the prospective study, mobile phlebotomists collected whole blood, serum and a nasopharyngeal or oropharyngeal swab from each participant. Over a 2-month period, participants in the prospective study had the option of providing additional blood draws and questionnaires. Blood samples from the prospective study were shipped frozen or at room temperature prior to DNA extraction.

Sequencing input: PBMCs or T cells enriched from blood (not recorded which). This receptor was taken from a young woman who had been exposed to COVID-19. Recombination connected TRBV5-1 to TRBJ1-2; the D region possibly corresponds to TRBD1 (5 bases align). CDR3 sequence: CASSLMPGSSYGYTF. In nucleotide form, the sequence is TGCGCCAGCAGCTTAATGCCAGGGTCGTCCTATGGCTACACCTTC.